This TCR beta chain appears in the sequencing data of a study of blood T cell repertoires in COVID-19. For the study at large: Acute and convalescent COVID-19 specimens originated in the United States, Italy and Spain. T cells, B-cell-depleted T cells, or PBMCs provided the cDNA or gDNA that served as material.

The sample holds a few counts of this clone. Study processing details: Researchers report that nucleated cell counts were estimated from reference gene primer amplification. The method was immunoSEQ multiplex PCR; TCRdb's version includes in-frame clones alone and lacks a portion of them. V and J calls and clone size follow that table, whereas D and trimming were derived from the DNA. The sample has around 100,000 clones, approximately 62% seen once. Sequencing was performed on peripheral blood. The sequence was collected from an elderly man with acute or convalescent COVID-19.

CDR3 bases: TGTGCCAGTAGTTCCAGGGTTGACAATGAGCAGTTCTTC. Its translation is CASSSRVDNEQFF. The chain is built from TRBV19 and TRBJ2-1; D might be TRBD1 (5 bases). The V end lost 5 bases, the J end lost 5 bases, and 10 bases lay between the germline ends. This CDR3 comprises 13 residues. Germline V gene data show CDR1 as LNHDA and CDR2 as SQIVND (reference sequence).